Sequencing of this T cell receptor beta chain was carried out in a study of neurological immune-mediated disorders. Many counts were recorded for this clonotype. Germline loops: CDR1 DFQATT, CDR2 SNEGSKA (reference sequence). This CDR3 is 13 amino acids long. Trimming took 6 bases from V and 7 from J; bases not matched to a gene: 7. With 10-nucleotide random UMIs, 5'RACE was used to make the cDNA. Every sequencing run produced over 170 million TCR-beta sequences that came from 15-18 subjects. TCRdb reprocessed the 5' RACE reads via MiXCR and lists one record per CDR3 protein. In the table there are about 82,000 distinct CDR3 sequences, approximately 2.8% of which are singletons.

What was sequenced was PBMCs. This sequence joins TRBV20-1 and TRBJ2-1; 9 nucleotides match TRBD2. The source of this sequence is a woman in her twenties or thirties with multiple sclerosis. The CDR3 DNA is TGCAGTGCCCCGGGACTAGCAGGAAATGAGCAGTTCTTC. Amino acid sequence: CSAPGLAGNEQFF.